The 7 T cell receptor beta chains presented below share a single source sample, sequenced in a study of blood T cell repertoires in COVID-19. The table came from immunoSEQ multiplex PCR; TCRdb's copy has only in-frame clones and leaves some out. The data show roughly 330,000 clones, with about 87% seen just once and approximately 5.3% held by the top ten. The specimen was PBMCs or T cells enriched from blood (not recorded which). These receptors were collected from a woman aged 30 to 39 who had recovered from COVID-19.

CDR3 sequence (DNA): TGTGCCAGTAGTGTCCTAGCGGAGGAGACCCAGTACTTC. Its translation: CASSVLAEETQYF. The chain carries TRBV19 and TRBJ2-5, with 7 bases lining up with TRBD2. V lost 5 bases to trimming and J lost 5 bases; unmatched junction nucleotides: 5. Per germline, CDR1 LNHDA and CDR2 SQIVND (reference sequence). This CDR3 has 13 residues.

This rearrangement joins TRBV30 to TRBJ2-5, with D maybe TRBD2 (6 bases). V was shortened by 6 bases and J by 3 bases, with 14 bases between the two germline ends. CDR3 length: 13 amino acids. Germline CDR1 GTSNPN, CDR2 SVGIG (reference sequence). The CDR3 DNA reads TGTGCCTGCGATCCGGGGGAGGAAGAGACCCAGTACTTC. Translating it yields CACDPGEEETQYF. Together with reference TRBV30 and TRBJ2-5, the CDR3 gives the full variable domain: SQTIHQWPATLVQPVGSPLSLECTVEGTSNPNLYWYRQAAGRGLQLLFYSVGIGQISSEVPQNLSASRPQDRQFILSSKKLLLSDSGFYLCACDPGEEETQYFGPGTRLLVL.

This clone came up once. This chain links TRBV18 with TRBJ1-2; D remains ambiguous. The V end was cut by 2 bases, the J end by 1 base, with 17 bases between. Germline CDR1 and CDR2: KGHSH and LQKENI. This CDR3 comprises 17 residues. The chain's CDR3 is CASSPGGDRLFNYGYTF. CDR3 sequence (DNA): TGTGCCAGCTCACCAGGCGGGGATCGACTTTTTAACTATGGCTACACCTTC.

CDR3: CASSLETDNSPLHF. The CDR3 DNA reads as TGTGCCAGCAGCTTAGAGACAGATAATTCACCCCTCCACTTT. The chain recombines TRBV11-1 with TRBJ1-6; D may be TRBD1 (5 bases). This CDR3 has 14 amino acids. CDR1 and CDR2 (germline): SGHAT, FQDESV (reference sequence). V lost 1 base to trimming and J lost 5 bases, with 6 bases between them.

This rearrangement joins TRBV7-2 to TRBJ2-2; possible D gene TRBD2, 5 bases. From germline, CDR1 is SGHTA and CDR2 FQGNSA. Trimming took off 6 bases at V and 2 bases at J, with 13 bases between the two ends. This CDR3 has 15 residues. The CDR3 spells CASRREAGNTGELFF. The DNA of the CDR3 is TGTGCCAGCAGGCGAGAGGCGGGCAACACCGGGGAGCTGTTTTTT.

The chain has TRBV3-1 (or the pseudogene TRBV3-2) and TRBJ2-1, with TRBD2 matching over 11 bases. This CDR3 is 16 amino acids long. Germline CDR1 and CDR2: LGHDT and YNNKEL (reference sequence). V trimming: 5 bases; J trimming: 8 bases; junction bases outside the gene matches: 11. The CDR3, as DNA: TGTGCCAGCAGCTTCATAGCGGGGGGGCGGGTCCATGAGCAGTTCTTC. Translation gives CASSFIAGGRVHEQFF.

The chain is built from TRBV3-1 (or the pseudogene TRBV3-2) and TRBJ1-2; D might be TRBD1 (5 bases). The CDR3 consists of 16 residues. The ends were cut back, 1 base at V and 0 bases at J, with 12 bases in the middle. Germline V gene lookup returns CDR1 LGHDT and CDR2 YNNKEL (reference sequence). The CDR3 nucleotides read TGTGCCAGCAGCCAAGCGCAGGGCGCAGCTAACTATGGCTACACCTTC. This encodes CASSQAQGAANYGYTF.